This T cell receptor beta chain is from a study of T cells in Graves' hyperthyroidism and ophthalmopathy. Notes on the study in general: Through a model of 13 V-J features, ophthalmopathy was separated from stable hyperthyroidism. Most thyroid-expanded clonotypes above 0.001 were also found in blood.

The sample holds many counts of this clonotype. The antigen is undetermined. The CDR3 regions of TCR beta were amplified from RNA transcripts. In the first-round RT-PCR of the TCR CDR3, the HTBI primer set was used. TCRdb passed the multiplex PCR reads through MiXCR, listing each CDR3 protein once. This sample has hundreds of thousands of distinct CDR3 sequences, with roughly 15% found just once. Cells are PBMCs isolated from about 10 ml of fresh blood. The CDR3 runs to 13 residues. Germline CDR1 and CDR2: DFQATT and SNEGSKA (reference sequence). V was pared by 1 base and J by 6 bases, with 13 bases between.

The TCR originated in a woman aged 45 to 65 with Graves' ophthalmopathy. The gene calls are TRBV20-1 and TRBJ2-7; no reliable D call. The sequencing sample was made of blood. DNA for the CDR3: TGCAGTGCTAGAGTTGGGCAGCGATCCGAGCAGTACTTC. It specifies CSARVGQRSEQYF.